The 12 T cell receptor beta chains reported below all come from one sample, sequenced in a study of identical twins. TCRdb itself ran the 5' RACE reads through MiXCR, one entry per CDR3 protein. The sample has about 480,000 distinct CDR3 sequences; 13% to 15% are singletons. The sample was also reused in another study, on yellow fever vaccine responses in identical twins.

The specimen sequenced was CD4+ T cells sorted from blood. The source of these receptors is a young woman in good health.

This clonotype showed up many times. This chain links TRBV12-3 or TRBV12-4 with TRBJ2-7; 7 bases agree with TRBD2. V lost 5 bases and J lost 2; bases outside the gene matches: 12. This CDR3 comprises 16 residues. The CDR3: CASSPGLADLPYEQYF. The CDR3 DNA follows: TGTGCCAGCAGTCCCGGCCTAGCGGACCTCCCCTACGAGCAGTACTTC.

This clonotype was counted between two and nine times. This sequence joins TRBV27 and TRBJ1-1; 10 nucleotides line up with TRBD1. The germline V gene has CDR1 MNHEY and CDR2 SMNVEV (reference sequence). Trimming cost V 3 bases and J 4 bases; bases outside gene matches: 5. The CDR3 runs 15 residues. For the CDR3, the DNA is TGTGCCAGCAGTTTTTCACGGACAGGGGGCACTGAAGCTTTCTTT. It specifies CASSFSRTGGTEAFF.

The V gene is TRBV7-9, the J gene TRBJ1-1, with D unresolved. Germline V CDR1 and CDR2: SEHNR, FQNEAQ (reference sequence). V was cut by 2 bases and J by 1 base, with 8 bases left in between. The CDR3 sequence is 14 residues long. CDR3 sequence reads: CASSLREGNTEAFF. The CDR3 DNA follows: TGTGCCAGCAGCTTAAGAGAGGGGAACACTGAAGCTTTCTTT.

This rearrangement joins TRBV7-9 to TRBJ2-1, with TRBD2 identical over 8 bases. Unmatched junction bases numbered 10, after V lost 6 bases and J lost 6 bases. This CDR3 contains 15 residues. Germline V gene data show CDR1 as SEHNR and CDR2 as FQNEAQ (reference sequence). In nucleotides, the CDR3 is TGTGCCAGCAGTCTCCTGGCGGGAGGTCCCAATGAGCAGTTCTTC. Amino acids: CASSLLAGGPNEQFF.

The V call is TRBV5-5, the J call TRBJ2-3; D is perhaps TRBD2 (5 bases). Trimming removed 8 bases at V and 8 bases at J, with 15 bases between. The CDR3 loop spans 12 amino acids. CDR1 is SGHKS and CDR2 is YYEKEE in the germline V gene (reference sequence). The CDR3: CARGPGRVTQYF. CDR3 nucleotide sequence: TGTGCCAGGGGCCCTGGGCGGGTTACGCAGTATTTT.

The table lists this clonotype with many counts. The rearrangement links TRBV6-5 to TRBJ2-3, with D unclear. Trimming cost V 6 bases and J 2 bases, with 3 bases left between them. CDR3 length equals 11 residues. CDR1 and CDR2 from the germline V gene are MNHEY and SVGAGI. The CDR3, as DNA: TGTGCCAGCAGATACACAGATACGCAGTATTTT. Encoded protein: CASRYTDTQYF.

This clonotype has a count of ten or more. V is TRBV24-1 and J is TRBJ1-1; no firm D call. The CDR3 has 13 residues. The V end lost 1 base, the J end lost 3 bases, and 5 bases lay between the germline ends. Germline-derived CDR1 and CDR2 are KGHDR and SFDVKD. CDR3 sequence (DNA): TGTGCCACCAGTGATTTCCCGCACACTGAAGCTTTCTTT. Its protein product is CATSDFPHTEAFF.

The chain employs TRBV20-1 and TRBJ2-1; D could derive from TRBD1 or TRBD2 (6 bases each). V shed 3 bases and J shed 8 bases, with 17 bases lying between them. Germline lookup yields CDR1 DFQATT and CDR2 SNEGSKA (reference sequence). This CDR3 region has 14 residues. CDR3 protein: CSASSGGIIDEQFF. The CDR3 nucleotides are TGCAGTGCTAGTTCCGGGGGCATAATCGATGAGCAGTTCTTC.

V and J are TRBV6-2 or TRBV6-3 and TRBJ2-7; TRBD2 matches at 13 bases. In germline, CDR1 is MNHEY, CDR2 SVGEGT. Trimming cost V 6 bases and J 4 bases; bases outside gene matches: 21. This CDR3 has 20 amino acids. In DNA form, the CDR3 reads TGTGCCAGCAGCGTTGCCCTACTAGCGGGAGGGTCCTTTTTCAAGTACGAGCAGTACTTC. Its translation is CASSVALLAGGSFFKYEQYF.

The chain combines TRBV28 with TRBJ2-5, with D possibly being TRBD2 (6 bases). Trimming took 2 bases from V and 7 from J, leaving 17 bases between them. CDR1 is MDHEN and CDR2 is SYDVKM in the germline V gene. The CDR3 covers 15 residues. DNA of the CDR3: TGTGCCAGCAGTTTACTCTCTTTGGGGGGTTGGACCCAGTACTTC. It encodes CASSLLSLGGWTQYF.

This clonotype was counted a few times. V gene TRBV18 combines with J gene TRBJ2-5; D uncertain. The CDR3 totals 12 residues. CDR1 KGHSH and CDR2 LQKENI come from the germline V gene. V lost 6 bases and J lost 2, with 7 bases in between. The CDR3 spells CASSPEQETQYF. CDR3 bases: TGTGCCAGCTCCCCGGAACAAGAGACCCAGTACTTC.

The table lists this clonotype with a few counts. The CDR3 reads CSAKSDRGVEGYTF. DNA for the CDR3: TGCAGTGCTAAATCGGACAGGGGTGTAGAGGGCTACACCTTC. The J gene is TRBJ1-2, the V gene TRBV20-1, with TRBD1 identical over 9 bases. CDR1 and CDR2 (germline): DFQATT, SNEGSKA (reference sequence). The trim removed 4 bases at V and 8 bases at J, leaving 11 bases unmatched. The CDR3 is 14 residues long.